The next 9 T cell receptor beta chains were all read from a single sample in a study of blood T cell repertoires in COVID-19. Clones were sequenced by immunoSEQ multiplex PCR, and TCRdb holds only the in-frame ones, with some missing. The table has 80,000 or so clones, about 89% seen once. The sequenced sample consisted of peripheral blood. These receptors were taken from a woman aged 60-75 years with acute or convalescent COVID-19.

The chain joins TRBV7-9 to TRBJ2-1; 7 bases are shared with TRBD2. The CDR3 contains 14 residues. CDR1 SEHNR and CDR2 FQNEAQ come from the germline V gene (reference sequence). The junction had 7 bases not matched to a gene; V was cut back by 5 bases and J by 6 bases. The CDR3 reads CASSVSGTTNEQFF. In DNA form, the CDR3 reads TGTGCCAGCAGCGTATCCGGGACTACCAATGAGCAGTTCTTC.

The table lists this clone with a count of one. The J gene is TRBJ2-1, the V gene TRBV28, with no clear D. Trimming cost V 3 bases and J 2 bases, with 26 bases left between them. This CDR3 spans 20 amino acids. Per germline, CDR1 MDHEN and CDR2 SYDVKM. The CDR3 sequence is CASSFLSPRLRSVPYNEQFF. The CDR3 nucleotides read TGTGCCAGCAGTTTTTTGTCCCCGCGGCTCCGGTCCGTCCCCTACAATGAGCAGTTCTTC.

The CDR3 loop is CASRSTPNTEAFF. The CDR3 DNA follows: TGTGCCAGCAGGTCGACACCGAACACTGAAGCTTTCTTT. V is TRBV12-3 or TRBV12-4 and J is TRBJ1-1; D is unclear. CDR3 length: 13 residues. V was cut by 6 bases and J by 1 base, with 9 bases left in between.

The chain links TRBV19 to TRBJ2-2; TRBD2 might be the D (6 bases). The CDR3 has 14 residues. V shed 8 bases and J shed 1 base, with 11 bases lying between them. Germline-derived CDR1 and CDR2 are LNHDA and SQIVND (reference sequence). CDR3 amino acids: CASAVSGNTGELFF. The CDR3, as DNA: TGTGCCAGTGCCGTTAGCGGGAACACCGGGGAGCTGTTTTTT. Full variable domain (remainder filled in from reference TRBV19 and TRBJ2-2): DGGITQSPKYLFRKEGQNVTLSCEQNLNHDAMYWYRQDPGQGLRLIYYSQIVNDFQKGDIAEGYSVSREKKESFPLTVTSAQKNPTAFYLCASAVSGNTGELFFGEGSRLTVL.

The chain carries TRBV20-1 and TRBJ2-1; D perhaps matches TRBD2 (5 bases). Trimming took off 3 bases at V and 0 bases at J, with 15 bases between the two ends. CDR1 is DFQATT, CDR2 SNEGSKA, per germline (reference sequence). This CDR3 comprises 16 residues. CDR3 sequence reads: CSASFRGLGSYNEQFF. The DNA of the CDR3 is TGCAGTGCTAGTTTTAGAGGACTCGGCTCCTACAATGAGCAGTTCTTC.

The chain recombines TRBV28 with TRBJ2-2; D may be TRBD2 (5 bases). Germline V gene lookup returns CDR1 MDHEN and CDR2 SYDVKM. This CDR3 spans 16 amino acids. The V and J ends lost 2 bases and 3 bases respectively, with 13 bases between them. DNA for the CDR3: TGTGCCAGCAGTTTAGTCCGTCCCGGGGACACCGGGGAGCTGTTTTTT. It translates to CASSLVRPGDTGELFF.

DNA of the CDR3: TGTGCCAGCCAGAGGGCGATGGATTCACCCCTCCACTTT. Translating it yields CASQRAMDSPLHF. The gene calls are TRBV9 and TRBJ1-6, with no clear D. The CDR3 covers 13 residues. V lost 7 bases and J lost 8, with 13 bases in between. CDR1 and CDR2 from the germline V gene are SGDLS and YYNGEE. The full variable domain, completed using reference TRBV9 and TRBJ1-6, is DSGVTQTPKHLITATGQRVTLRCSPRSGDLSVYWYQQSLDQGLQFLIQYYNGEERAKGNILERFSAQQFPDLHSELNLSSLELGDSALYFCASQRAMDSPLHFGNGTRLTVT.

The chain joins TRBV24-1 to TRBJ1-5; unclear D gene. The germline gives CDR1 KGHDR, CDR2 SFDVKD. V lost 1 base to trimming and J lost 0 bases, with 9 bases between them. The CDR3 totals 16 residues. The CDR3 DNA sequence: TGTGCCACCAGTGATTTAAGACATTATAGCAATCAGCCCCAGCATTTT. It is translated as CATSDLRHYSNQPQHF.

This clone was seen only once. This chain uses TRBV7-9 with TRBJ1-1; a weak D match, TRBD1 (5 bases). This CDR3 is 12 amino acids long. Trimming stripped 3 bases from V and 7 bases from J, with 9 bases between. Germline V CDR1 and CDR2: SEHNR, FQNEAQ (reference sequence). The CDR3: CASSFGGVEAFF. The CDR3 nucleotides are TGTGCCAGCAGCTTCGGGGGAGTTGAAGCTTTCTTT. Full variable domain (rest looked up from reference TRBV7-9 and TRBJ1-1): DTGVSQNPRHKITKRGQNVTFRCDPISEHNRLYWYRQTLGQGPEFLTYFQNEAQLEKSRLLSDRFSAERPKGSFSTLEIQRTEQGDSAMYLCASSFGGVEAFFGQGTRLTVV.